The 23 T cell receptor beta chains listed next were all sequenced from one sample in a study of T cell clonotyping in hematopoietic cell transplantation. Here immunoSEQ multiplex PCR was the method, and the copy in TCRdb shows in-frame clones only, minus some. The sample lists around 11,000 clones; about 89% were seen once. This specimen was PBMCs, taken 180 days after allogeneic stem cell transplant. Every receptor here comes from a male patient in his sixties who had an allogeneic stem cell transplant from an unrelated donor, so the T cells may come from the graft donor. Some clones in this sample may be carry-over from other donors' samples.

The chain uses TRBV19 and TRBJ1-1, with a weak D call TRBD1 (6 bases). The V end lost 3 bases, the J end lost 1 base, and 12 bases lay between the germline ends. The CDR3 contains 15 residues. Per the germline V gene, CDR1 is LNHDA and CDR2 is SQIVND (reference sequence). CDR3 nucleotides: TGTGCCAGTAGTATCAATGGAGGGGGGAACACTGAAGCTTTCTTT. Protein product: CASSINGGGNTEAFF.

The genes are TRBV6-6 and TRBJ1-1; 10 bases agree with TRBD1. Looked up from germline, CDR1 is MNHNY and CDR2 is SVGAGI (reference sequence). This CDR3 spans 15 amino acids. V gave up 2 bases and J gave up 1 base; unmatched junction bases: 1. The CDR3 region is CASSYGQGGNTEAFF. DNA of the CDR3: TGTGCCAGCAGTTACGGACAGGGGGGGAACACTGAAGCTTTCTTT.

The chain links TRBV10-3 to TRBJ1-4; D gene unclear. This CDR3 has 14 amino acids. Germline CDR1 reads ENHRY; CDR2 reads SYGVKD. Trimming took off 3 bases at V and 0 bases at J, with 5 bases between the two ends. Written as DNA, the CDR3 is TGTGCCATCAGTGAAAAATCAACTAATGAAAAACTGTTTTTT. It yields the protein CAISEKSTNEKLFF.

The J gene is TRBJ1-2, the V gene TRBV5-6; possibly TRBD1 for D (5 bases). CDR1 SGHDT and CDR2 YYEEEE come from the germline V gene. Deletions cut 1 base from V and 4 bases from J, with 8 bases between. This CDR3 comprises 13 residues. DNA for the CDR3: TGTGCCAGCAGCTTGTCAGGGAGCTATGGCTACACCTTC. This sequence encodes CASSLSGSYGYTF.

This clone appeared a few times. The chain couples TRBV5-6 to TRBJ2-1; the match to TRBD1 covers 9 bases. This CDR3 contains 15 residues. Germline CDR1 SGHDT, CDR2 YYEEEE. Germline trimming cut 0 bases from V and 4 bases from J; bases unmatched to any gene: 2. The CDR3 nucleotides read TGTGCCAGCAGCTTGGGGGACAGGGCTTACAATGAGCAGTTCTTC. Protein product: CASSLGDRAYNEQFF.

The chain employs TRBV2 and TRBJ1-4; 7 bases map to TRBD1. Per the germline V gene, CDR1 is SNHLY and CDR2 is FYNNEI. This CDR3 comprises 14 residues. V lost 6 bases and J lost 10; bases outside the gene matches: 11. The CDR3: CASRDDREVVKLFF. The DNA of the CDR3 is TGTGCCAGCAGAGACGACAGGGAGGTGGTAAAACTGTTTTTT. The whole variable domain, filled in from reference TRBV2 and TRBJ1-4, reads EPEVTQTPSHQVTQMGQEVILRCVPISNHLYFYWYRQILGQKVEFLVSFYNNEISEKSEIFDDQFSVERPDGSNFTLKIRSTKLEDSAMYFCASRDDREVVKLFFGSGTQLSVL.

The chain joins TRBV7-9 to TRBJ2-3; 10 bases agree with TRBD2. V trimming: 5 bases; J trimming: 2 bases; junction bases outside the gene matches: 7. This CDR3 comprises 16 residues. Germline values: CDR1 SEHNR, CDR2 FQNEAQ (reference sequence). The CDR3 sequence: CASSTSAGGHTDTQYF. The CDR3 nucleotides are TGTGCCAGCAGCACATCAGCGGGGGGGCACACAGATACGCAGTATTTT.

This chain joins TRBV7-2 and TRBJ2-3, with D perhaps matching TRBD2 (5 bases). There are 15 residues in the CDR3. V lost 3 bases to trimming and J lost 3 bases, with 13 bases between them. CDR1 is SGHTA, CDR2 FQGNSA, per germline. CDR3 in DNA: TGTGCCAGCAGCTTCTCCGGGATTAGAACAGATACGCAGTATTTT. Translation gives CASSFSGIRTDTQYF.

The chain uses TRBV4-1 and TRBJ1-2, with D uncertain. The V and J ends lost 1 base and 1 base respectively, with 7 bases between them. The CDR3 totals 14 residues. In germline, CDR1 is MGHRA, CDR2 YSYEKL. The CDR3 nucleotides read TGCGCCAGCAGCCAAGGGGTAATTAACTATGGCTACACCTTC. It yields the protein CASSQGVINYGYTF.

The chain has TRBV7-2 and TRBJ1-5; D call uncertain. This CDR3 region has 15 residues. Germline V gives CDR1 SGHTA, CDR2 FQGNSA. V was cut by 5 bases and J by 0 bases, with 11 bases left in between. The CDR3 loop reads CASSMGRYSNQPQHF. As DNA, the CDR3 is TGTGCCAGCAGCATGGGTCGTTATAGCAATCAGCCCCAGCATTTT.

The chain recombines TRBV5-6 with TRBJ2-3; 7 bases are a match to TRBD2. Germline CDR1 and CDR2: SGHDT and YYEEEE. Trimming cost V 0 bases and J 6 bases; bases outside gene matches: 7. There are 15 residues in the CDR3. The CDR3 spells CASSLAGAGGDTQYF. CDR3 bases: TGTGCCAGCAGCTTGGCTGGAGCCGGGGGGGATACGCAGTATTTT.

The chain is built from TRBV7-2 and TRBJ1-1; 9 positions agree with TRBD1. Germline-derived CDR1 and CDR2 are SGHTA and FQGNSA. V gave up 4 bases and J gave up 7 bases; unmatched junction bases: 1. This CDR3 spans 12 amino acids. CDR3 in DNA: TGTGCCAGCAGCTGGGGACAGGGTGAAGCTTTCTTT. Its translation: CASSWGQGEAFF.

This chain links TRBV6-1 with TRBJ2-1, with TRBD2 as a possible D gene (6 bases). V was shortened by 3 bases and J by 6 bases, with 12 bases between the two germline ends. Germline V gene lookup returns CDR1 MNHNS and CDR2 SASEGT. This CDR3 region has 14 residues. The CDR3 reads CASSEEGTSNEQFF. CDR3 DNA sequence: TGTGCCAGCAGTGAGGAGGGGACCAGCAATGAGCAGTTCTTC.

The chain has TRBV27 and TRBJ1-1; no firm D call. V lost 5 bases and J lost 0, with 13 bases in between. The CDR3 is made up of 15 amino acids. CDR1 MNHEY and CDR2 SMNVEV come from the germline V gene (reference sequence). In nucleotides, the CDR3 is TGTGCCAGCAGTCCGGACCGCATTATGAACACTGAAGCTTTCTTT. Translation gives CASSPDRIMNTEAFF.

The rearrangement joins TRBV4-1 to TRBJ2-5, with 14 positions matching TRBD2. V shed 5 bases and J 4 bases; nucleotides not matched to a gene: 12. The CDR3 covers 18 residues. Germline CDR1 and CDR2: MGHRA and YSYEKL. CDR3 in amino acids: CASSSRGLAGGGGETQYF. CDR3 DNA: TGCGCCAGCAGCTCTCGAGGACTAGCGGGGGGTGGCGGAGAGACCCAGTACTTC.

This chain uses TRBV2 with TRBJ2-2; 10 bases match TRBD1. Looked up from germline, CDR1 is SNHLY and CDR2 is FYNNEI. The CDR3 totals 16 residues. Unmatched junction bases numbered 6, after V lost 6 bases and J lost 2 bases. CDR3 in amino acids: CASRGGTGVNTGELFF. The CDR3 DNA reads TGTGCCAGCAGGGGGGGGACAGGGGTCAACACCGGGGAGCTGTTTTTT.

This clone was seen just once. Other DNA sequences from this sample encode an identical CDR3 as well. The CDR3 DNA reads as TGTGCCAGCAGCCCCGGGACAGGCTATGGCTACACCTTC. This codes for CASSPGTGYGYTF. V is TRBV7-2 and J is TRBJ1-2; TRBD1 matches 8 bases. The CDR3 is made up of 13 amino acids. The V gene's germline CDR1 is SGHTA and CDR2 FQGNSA. The junction had 3 bases not matched to a gene; V was cut back by 5 bases and J by 4 bases.

The chain couples TRBV6-1 to TRBJ1-5, with a weak D call TRBD1 (5 bases). This CDR3 contains 13 residues. V shed 6 bases and J shed 2 bases, with 8 bases lying between them. Germline V lookup: CDR1 MNHNS, CDR2 SASEGT. The CDR3 nucleotides read TGTGCCAGCAGCAGGGTTGGCAATCAGCCCCAGCATTTT. This codes for CASSRVGNQPQHF.

The chain joins TRBV7-2 to TRBJ1-6; 8 bases align to TRBD1. Trimming removed 2 bases from V and 10 bases from J; junction bases left unmatched: 13. CDR3 size: 17 residues. Germline V gene sequence: CDR1 SGHTA, CDR2 FQGNSA. DNA for the CDR3: TGTGCCAGCAGCTTATCTGGGACAGGTCTGATGAGGTCACCCCTCCACTTT. It encodes CASSLSGTGLMRSPLHF.

This clone is termed medium-sized. The chain combines TRBV4-3 with TRBJ1-4, with a tentative D call TRBD1 (5 bases). CDR1 is LGHNA, CDR2 YSLEER, per germline. Trimming removed 0 bases at V and 8 bases at J, with 19 bases between. The CDR3 spans 17 residues. CDR3 coding DNA: TGCGCCAGCAGCCAAGATGTGGGTCTGGGGGGAATGGAAAAACTGTTTTTT. The encoded protein is CASSQDVGLGGMEKLFF.

This chain links TRBV27 with TRBJ1-2; no firm D call. Germline CDR1 MNHEY, CDR2 SMNVEV (reference sequence). Trimming stripped 5 bases from V and 4 bases from J, with 11 bases between. The CDR3 spans 13 residues. CDR3 coding DNA: TGTGCCAGCAGTGCGACCGGGCCCTATGGCTACACCTTC. This translates into CASSATGPYGYTF.

This clone was recorded only once. V is TRBV19 and J is TRBJ2-3; 10 positions match TRBD2. The germline gives CDR1 LNHDA, CDR2 SQIVND (reference sequence). Trimming cost V 6 bases and J 6 bases; bases outside gene matches: 12. The CDR3 is made up of 16 amino acids. This chain's CDR3 is CASSESSGGRTDTQYF. In DNA form, the CDR3 reads TGTGCCAGTAGCGAATCTAGCGGGGGTCGGACGGATACGCAGTATTTT.

Regarding this clone: Compared with germline, one end of the junction differs, possibly owing to a read error. In DNA, the CDR3 is TGTGCCAGCAGTGAACTGTCTAGCAGAGATACGCAGTATTTT. Encoded protein: CASSELSSRDTQYF. The chain links TRBV6-1 to TRBJ2-3; D may be TRBD2 (5 bases). CDR3 length: 14 amino acids. Germline CDR1 and CDR2: MNHNS and SASEGT.